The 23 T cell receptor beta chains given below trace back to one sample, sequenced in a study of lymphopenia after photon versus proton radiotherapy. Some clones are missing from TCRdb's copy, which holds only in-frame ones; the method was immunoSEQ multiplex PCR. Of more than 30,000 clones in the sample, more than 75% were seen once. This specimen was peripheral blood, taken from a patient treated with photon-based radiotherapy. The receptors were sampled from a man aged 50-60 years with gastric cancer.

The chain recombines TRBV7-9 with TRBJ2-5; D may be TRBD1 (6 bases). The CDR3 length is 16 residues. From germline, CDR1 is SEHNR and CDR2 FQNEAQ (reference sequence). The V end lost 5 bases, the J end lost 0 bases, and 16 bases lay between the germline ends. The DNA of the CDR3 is TGTGCCAGCAGCATAACATACGGACAGAACCAAGAGACCCAGTACTTC. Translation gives CASSITYGQNQETQYF.

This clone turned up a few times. The DNA of the CDR3 is TGTGCCAGCACCCACTCCAACAGGGACACCGGGGAGCTGTTTTTT. Translating gives CASTHSNRDTGELFF. The chain joins TRBV27 to TRBJ2-2, with D perhaps matching TRBD1 (6 bases). This CDR3 comprises 15 residues. Trimming cost V 7 bases and J 3 bases, with 15 bases left between them. Germline V gives CDR1 MNHEY, CDR2 SMNVEV (reference sequence).

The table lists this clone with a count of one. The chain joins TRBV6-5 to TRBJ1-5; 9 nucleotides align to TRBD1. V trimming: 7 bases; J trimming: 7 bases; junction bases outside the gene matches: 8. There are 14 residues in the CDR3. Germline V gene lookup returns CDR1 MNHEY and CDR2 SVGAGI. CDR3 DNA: TGTGCCAGCAAGGACAGGGGAGGTTTGCAGCCCCAGCATTTT. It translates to CASKDRGGLQPQHF.

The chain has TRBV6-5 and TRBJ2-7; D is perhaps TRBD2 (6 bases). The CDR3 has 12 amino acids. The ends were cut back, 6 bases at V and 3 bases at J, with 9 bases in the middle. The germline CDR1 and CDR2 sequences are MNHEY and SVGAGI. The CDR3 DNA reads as TGTGCCAGCAGGCCGACTAGCTACGAGCAGTACTTC. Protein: CASRPTSYEQYF.

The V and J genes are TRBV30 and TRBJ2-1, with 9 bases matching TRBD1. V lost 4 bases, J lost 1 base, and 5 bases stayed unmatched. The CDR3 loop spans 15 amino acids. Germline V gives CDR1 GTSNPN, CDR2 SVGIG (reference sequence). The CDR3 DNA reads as TGTGCCTGGATGGGGGGACAGGGATCCTACAATGAGCAGTTCTTC. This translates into CAWMGGQGSYNEQFF.

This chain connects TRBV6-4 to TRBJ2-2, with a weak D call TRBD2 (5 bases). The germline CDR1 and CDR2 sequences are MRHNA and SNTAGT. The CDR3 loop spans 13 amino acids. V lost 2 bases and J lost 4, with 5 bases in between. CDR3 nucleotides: TGTGCCAGCAGTGACGGGAGCACCGGGGAGCTGTTTTTT. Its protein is CASSDGSTGELFF.

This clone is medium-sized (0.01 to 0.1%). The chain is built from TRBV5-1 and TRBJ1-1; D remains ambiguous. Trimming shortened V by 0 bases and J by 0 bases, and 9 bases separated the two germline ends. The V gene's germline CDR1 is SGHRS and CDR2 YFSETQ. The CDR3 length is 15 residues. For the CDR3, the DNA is TGCGCCAGCAGCTTGGTGTCCGACATGAACACTGAAGCTTTCTTT. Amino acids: CASSLVSDMNTEAFF. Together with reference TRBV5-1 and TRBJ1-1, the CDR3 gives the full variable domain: KAGVTQTPRYLIKTRGQQVTLSCSPISGHRSVSWYQQTPGQGLQFLFEYFSETQRNKGNFPGRFSGRQFSNSRSEMNVSTLELGDSALYLCASSLVSDMNTEAFFGQGTRLTVV.

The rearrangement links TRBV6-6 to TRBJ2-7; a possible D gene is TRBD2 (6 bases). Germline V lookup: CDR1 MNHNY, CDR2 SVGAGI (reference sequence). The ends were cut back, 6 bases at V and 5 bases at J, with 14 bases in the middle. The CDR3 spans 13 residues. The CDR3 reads CASRIGGMDEQYF. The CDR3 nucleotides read TGTGCCAGCAGGATCGGGGGAATGGACGAGCAGTACTTC.

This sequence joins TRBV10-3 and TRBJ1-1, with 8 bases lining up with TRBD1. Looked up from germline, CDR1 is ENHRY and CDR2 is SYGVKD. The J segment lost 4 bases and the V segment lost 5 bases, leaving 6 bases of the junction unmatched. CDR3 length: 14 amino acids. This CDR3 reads CAISLTGGVTEAFF. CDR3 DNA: TGTGCCATCAGTCTAACAGGGGGGGTCACTGAAGCTTTCTTT.

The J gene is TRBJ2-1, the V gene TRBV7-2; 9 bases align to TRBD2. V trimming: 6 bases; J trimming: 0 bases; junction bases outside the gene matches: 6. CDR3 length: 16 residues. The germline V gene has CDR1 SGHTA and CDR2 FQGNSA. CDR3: CASSRGRVSSYNEQFF. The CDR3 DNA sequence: TGTGCCAGCAGTCGCGGGAGGGTGAGCTCCTACAATGAGCAGTTCTTC.

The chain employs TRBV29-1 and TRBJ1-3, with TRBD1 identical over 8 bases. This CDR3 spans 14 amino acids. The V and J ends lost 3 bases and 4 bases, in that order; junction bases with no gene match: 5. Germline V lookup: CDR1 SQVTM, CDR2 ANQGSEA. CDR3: CSVERGTGGNTIYF. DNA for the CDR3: TGCAGCGTTGAGAGGGGGACAGGCGGAAACACCATATATTTT.

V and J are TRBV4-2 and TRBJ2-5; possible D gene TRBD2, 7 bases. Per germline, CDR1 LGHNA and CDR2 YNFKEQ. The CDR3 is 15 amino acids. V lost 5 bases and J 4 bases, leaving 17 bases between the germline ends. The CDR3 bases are TGTGCCAGCAGCGAGAGCAGGGGAGGGTCAGAGACCCAGTACTTC. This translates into CASSESRGGSETQYF.

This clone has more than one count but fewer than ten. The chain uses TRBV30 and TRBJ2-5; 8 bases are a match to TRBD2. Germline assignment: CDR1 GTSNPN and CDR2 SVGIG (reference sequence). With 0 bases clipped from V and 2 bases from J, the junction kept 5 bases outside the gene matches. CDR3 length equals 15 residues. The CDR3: CAWSVLSGGQETQYF. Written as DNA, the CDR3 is TGTGCCTGGAGTGTACTATCGGGGGGGCAAGAGACCCAGTACTTC.

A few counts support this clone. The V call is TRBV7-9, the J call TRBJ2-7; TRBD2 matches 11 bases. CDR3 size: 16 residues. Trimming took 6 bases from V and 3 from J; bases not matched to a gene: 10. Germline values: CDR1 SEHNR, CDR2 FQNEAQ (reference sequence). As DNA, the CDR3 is TGTGCCAGCAGTTGGACTAGCGGGTACCCCTACTACGAGCAGTACTTC. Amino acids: CASSWTSGYPYYEQYF. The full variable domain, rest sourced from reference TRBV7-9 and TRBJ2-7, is DTGVSQNPRHKITKRGQNVTFRCDPISEHNRLYWYRQTLGQGPEFLTYFQNEAQLEKSRLLSDRFSAERPKGSFSTLEIQRTEQGDSAMYLCASSWTSGYPYYEQYFGPGTRLTVT.

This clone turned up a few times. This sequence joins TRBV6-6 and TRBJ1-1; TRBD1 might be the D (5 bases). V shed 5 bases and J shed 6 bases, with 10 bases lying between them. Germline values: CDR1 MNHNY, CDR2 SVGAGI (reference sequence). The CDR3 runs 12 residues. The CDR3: CASSEGSAEAFF. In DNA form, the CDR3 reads TGTGCCAGCAGTGAGGGGAGCGCTGAAGCTTTCTTT.

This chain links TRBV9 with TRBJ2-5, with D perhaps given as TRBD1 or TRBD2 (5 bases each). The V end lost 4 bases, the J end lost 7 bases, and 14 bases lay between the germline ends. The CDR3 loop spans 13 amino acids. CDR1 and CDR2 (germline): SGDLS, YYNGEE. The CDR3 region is CASSTGTSGTQYF. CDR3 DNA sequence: TGTGCCAGCAGCACGGGGACGAGTGGGACCCAGTACTTC. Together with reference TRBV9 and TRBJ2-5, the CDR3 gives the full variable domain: DSGVTQTPKHLITATGQRVTLRCSPRSGDLSVYWYQQSLDQGLQFLIQYYNGEERAKGNILERFSAQQFPDLHSELNLSSLELGDSALYFCASSTGTSGTQYFGPGTRLLVL.

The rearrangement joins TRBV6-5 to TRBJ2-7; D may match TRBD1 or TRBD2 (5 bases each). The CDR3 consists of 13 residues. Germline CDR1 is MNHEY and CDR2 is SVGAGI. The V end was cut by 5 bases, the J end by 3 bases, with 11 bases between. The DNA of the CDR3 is TGTGCCAGCAGTCGGGACCCAGACTACGAGCAGTACTTC. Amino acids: CASSRDPDYEQYF.

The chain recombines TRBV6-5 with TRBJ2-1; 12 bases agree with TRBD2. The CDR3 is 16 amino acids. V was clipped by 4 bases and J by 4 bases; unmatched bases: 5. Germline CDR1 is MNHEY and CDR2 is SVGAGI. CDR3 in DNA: TGTGCCAGCAGTTCTCCGGGACTAGCGGGTTACAATGAGCAGTTCTTC. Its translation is CASSSPGLAGYNEQFF.

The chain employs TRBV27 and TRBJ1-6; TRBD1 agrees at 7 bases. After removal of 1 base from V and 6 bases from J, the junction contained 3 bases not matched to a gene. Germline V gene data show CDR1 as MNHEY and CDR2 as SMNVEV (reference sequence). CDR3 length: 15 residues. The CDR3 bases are TGTGCCAGCAGTTTATTGGACAGGTTTAATTCACCCCTCCACTTT. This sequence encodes CASSLLDRFNSPLHF.

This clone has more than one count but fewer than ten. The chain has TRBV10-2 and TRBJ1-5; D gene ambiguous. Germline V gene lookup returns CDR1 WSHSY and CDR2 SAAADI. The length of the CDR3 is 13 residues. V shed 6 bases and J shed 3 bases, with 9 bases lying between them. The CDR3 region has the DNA TGCGCCAGCAGGCGGGATGTCAATCAGCCCCAGCATTTT. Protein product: CASRRDVNQPQHF.

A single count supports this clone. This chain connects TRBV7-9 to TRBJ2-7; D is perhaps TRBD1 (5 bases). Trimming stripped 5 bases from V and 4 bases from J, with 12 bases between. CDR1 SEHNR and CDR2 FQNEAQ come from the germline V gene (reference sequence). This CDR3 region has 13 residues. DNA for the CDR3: TGTGCCAGCAGCCCAAAGGGGCCGTACGAGCAGTACTTC. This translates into CASSPKGPYEQYF.

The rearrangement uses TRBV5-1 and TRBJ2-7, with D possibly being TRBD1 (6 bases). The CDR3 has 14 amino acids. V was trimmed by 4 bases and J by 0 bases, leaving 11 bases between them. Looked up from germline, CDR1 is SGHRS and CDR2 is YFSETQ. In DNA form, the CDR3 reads TGCGCCAGCAGCGAACAGGGATCCTCCTACGAGCAGTACTTC. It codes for CASSEQGSSYEQYF.

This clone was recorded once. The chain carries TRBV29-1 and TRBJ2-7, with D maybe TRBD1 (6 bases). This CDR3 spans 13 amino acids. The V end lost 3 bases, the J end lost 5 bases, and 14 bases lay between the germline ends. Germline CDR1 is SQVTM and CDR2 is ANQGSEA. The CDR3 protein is CSVDGTFSDEQYF. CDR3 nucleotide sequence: TGCAGCGTTGACGGGACATTTTCAGACGAGCAGTACTTC.